The 16 T cell receptor beta chains below come from one sample, sequenced in a study of STAT5B mutations in CD4+ large granular lymphocyte leukemia. Sequencing used immunoSEQ multiplex PCR; TCRdb keeps in-frame clones, though not all of them. The sample lists about 25,000 clones, 74% seen once, with roughly a tenth in the top ten. Sequencing used CD4+ T cells from blood buffy coats. The receptors originated from a human donor in good health.

Comments on this clone: Other DNA variants within this sample encode the same CDR3. This chain links TRBV11-2 with TRBJ1-5; D gene ambiguous. Looked up from germline, CDR1 is SGHAT and CDR2 is FQNNGV. The CDR3 has 13 amino acids. V was pared by 3 bases and J by 2 bases, with 5 bases between. CDR3 protein: CASSFGGNQPQHF. CDR3 sequence (DNA): TGTGCCAGCAGCTTCGGAGGCAATCAGCCCCAGCATTTT.

The chain combines TRBV10-3 with TRBJ2-1; possible D gene TRBD1, 5 bases. The V end was cut by 7 bases, the J end by 2 bases, with 15 bases between. CDR1 and CDR2 from the germline V gene are ENHRY and SYGVKD. The CDR3 spans 15 residues. CDR3 sequence: CAIKSRAEAYNEQFF. The DNA for the CDR3 is TGTGCCATCAAATCCAGGGCCGAGGCCTACAATGAGCAGTTCTTC.

V and J are TRBV27 and TRBJ2-7, with 9 bases fitting TRBD2. The CDR3 is 16 amino acids. Germline CDR1 and CDR2: MNHEY and SMNVEV (reference sequence). Unmatched junction bases numbered 9, after V lost 5 bases and J lost 1 base. The CDR3 is CASSLIIAGASYEQYF. CDR3 nucleotides: TGTGCCAGCAGTCTCATTATAGCGGGAGCTTCCTACGAGCAGTACTTC.

V usage is TRBV11-1 and J usage is TRBJ2-3, with 8 bases that match TRBD2. The CDR3 extends over 16 amino acids. V gave up 1 base and J gave up 0 bases; unmatched junction bases: 3. CDR1 and CDR2 from the germline V gene are SGHAT and FQDESV (reference sequence). This CDR3 is CASSLVSGTSTDTQYF. The CDR3 DNA sequence: TGTGCCAGCAGCTTAGTTAGCGGGACTAGCACAGATACGCAGTATTTT.

This sequence joins TRBV9 and TRBJ2-3, with TRBD2 matching 8 bases. J was trimmed by 4 bases and V by 1 base; bases with no gene match: 5. The CDR3 runs to 15 residues. Germline V gene sequence: CDR1 SGDLS, CDR2 YYNGEE. As DNA, the CDR3 is TGTGCCAGCAGCGTACCCGCTAGCGGGTCAGATACGCAGTATTTT. Its protein product is CASSVPASGSDTQYF. Full variable domain (outside the CDR3, taken from reference TRBV9 and TRBJ2-3): DSGVTQTPKHLITATGQRVTLRCSPRSGDLSVYWYQQSLDQGLQFLIQYYNGEERAKGNILERFSAQQFPDLHSELNLSSLELGDSALYFCASSVPASGSDTQYFGPGTRLTVL.

J is TRBJ1-2 and V is TRBV5-1, with no clear D. From germline, CDR1 is SGHRS and CDR2 YFSETQ. The CDR3 is 15 amino acids. The V end was cut by 4 bases, the J end by 2 bases, with 15 bases between. CDR3 bases: TGCGCCAGCAGCCCTACGGACGCCAAAAACTATGGCTACACCTTC. This sequence encodes CASSPTDAKNYGYTF.

The chain has TRBV6-1 and TRBJ2-7; D unresolved. The CDR3 extends over 14 amino acids. CDR1 is MNHNS and CDR2 is SASEGT in the germline V gene. V lost 6 bases and J 3 bases, leaving 15 bases between the germline ends. The CDR3 reads CASSRGAYYYEQYV. The CDR3 DNA is TGTGCCAGCAGCCGAGGTGCCTACTACTACGAGCAGTACGTC.

V is TRBV5-4 and J is TRBJ2-1; 8 bases agree with TRBD1. There are 13 residues in the CDR3. Germline CDR1 and CDR2: SGHNT and YYREEE (reference sequence). After removal of 2 bases from V and 6 bases from J, the junction contained 1 base not matched to a gene. In DNA form, the CDR3 reads TGTGCCAGCAGCTTTGACAGGGGCAATGAGCAGTTCTTC. Its translation: CASSFDRGNEQFF.

There are a few counts of this clone. The V and J genes are TRBV2 and TRBJ2-1, with D uncertain. CDR3 length equals 12 residues. Per germline, CDR1 SNHLY and CDR2 FYNNEI. Trimming took off 10 bases at V and 7 bases at J, with 14 bases between the two ends. The CDR3 nucleotides read TGTGCCACCAAGGCGTTAACTAATGAGCAGTTCTTC. It yields the protein CATKALTNEQFF.

J is TRBJ2-3 and V is TRBV4-3; D might be TRBD2 (7 bases). This CDR3 has 15 residues. V gave up 4 bases and J gave up 4 bases, with 15 bases separating them. CDR1 is LGHNA and CDR2 is YSLEER in the germline V gene. CDR3 coding DNA: TGCGCCAGCAGCCGGGGGGGCGGGGAGGCAGATACGCAGTATTTT. Encoded protein: CASSRGGGEADTQYF.

This rearrangement joins TRBV9 to TRBJ2-7; weak D call: TRBD2 (5 bases). Between the trimmed V and J ends, which lost 0 bases and 2 bases, there was a span of 15 bases. This CDR3 region has 16 residues. Germline CDR1 reads SGDLS; CDR2 reads YYNGEE. CDR3 in DNA: TGTGCCAGCAGCGTAGGGGCGGACTTTCAAGCCTACGAGCAGTACTTC. Protein sequence: CASSVGADFQAYEQYF.

The gene calls are TRBV4-2 and TRBJ1-5, with 9 bases identical to TRBD1. Germline-derived CDR1 and CDR2 are LGHNA and YNFKEQ. The V and J ends lost 0 bases and 2 bases, in that order; junction bases with no gene match: 17. This CDR3 spans 21 amino acids. The CDR3 sequence is CASSQEWALGQGGDGNQPQHF. In DNA, the CDR3 is TGTGCCAGCAGCCAAGAGTGGGCCTTGGGACAGGGAGGAGACGGCAATCAGCCCCAGCATTTT.

The V gene is TRBV29-1, the J gene TRBJ1-1; D may be TRBD1 (6 bases). CDR3 length: 13 amino acids. V shed 4 bases and J shed 2 bases, with 11 bases lying between them. CDR1 and CDR2 (germline): SQVTM, ANQGSEA. DNA of the CDR3: TGCAGCGTTGCGGAGGGGGGAAACACTGAAGCTTTCTTT. Translation: CSVAEGGNTEAFF.

The chain has TRBV7-2 and TRBJ1-1; TRBD1 matches at 7 bases. V trimming: 4 bases; J trimming: 6 bases; junction bases outside the gene matches: 8. The CDR3 extends over 14 amino acids. CDR1 and CDR2 from the germline V gene are SGHTA and FQGNSA. CDR3 nucleotide sequence: TGTGCCAGCAGCTCGCAGACAGGGTTATCTGAAGCTTTCTTT. It specifies CASSSQTGLSEAFF. The complete variable domain, with remaining parts taken from reference TRBV7-2 and TRBJ1-1, reads GAGVSQSPSNKVTEKGKDVELRCDPISGHTALYWYRQSLGQGLEFLIYFQGNSAPDKSGLPSDRFSAERTGGSVSTLTIQRTQQEDSAVYLCASSSQTGLSEAFFGQGTRLTVV.

The J gene is TRBJ1-4, the V gene TRBV5-1; TRBD1 might be the D (5 bases). Trimming left V 4 bases short and J 8 bases short, with 18 bases between. Germline-derived CDR1 and CDR2 are SGHRS and YFSETQ. The CDR3 is 15 residues long. CDR3 region: CASSKDGAGMEKLFF. CDR3 bases: TGCGCCAGCAGCAAAGATGGGGCGGGAATGGAAAAACTGTTTTTT.

The chain carries TRBV29-1 and TRBJ2-1, with D hard to call. This CDR3 spans 10 amino acids. Trimming removed 5 bases from V and 5 bases from J, with 4 bases in between. CDR1 SQVTM and CDR2 ANQGSEA come from the germline V gene. CDR3: CSVKNNEQFF. The CDR3 nucleotides are TGCAGCGTTAAGAACAATGAGCAGTTCTTC.